The rows below give T cell receptor beta chains drawn from one sample of a study of CD8 T cells in Susac syndrome. One entry per CDR3 protein results from TCRdb running MiXCR on the immunoSEQ multiplex PCR reads. The sample lists roughly 190,000 distinct CDR3 sequences; 95% were seen once. Specimen: CD8+ T cells from PBMCs. All receptors derive from a human donor with Susac syndrome. Each CDR3 is given with its conserved first and last residue. The D gene is left open where the match is weak. Part of the rows lack a size; the others show once, few, many or a class for expanded clones.

TGTGCCAGCAGCAGCGGTTTGGGGTTACCTTACGAGCAGTACTTC | CASSSGLGLPYEQYF | NA | 15 | TRBJ2-7 | NA | TRBV27
TGTGCCACCAGTCGGGACAGCTACAATGAGCAGTTCTTC | CATSRDSYNEQFF | TRBD1 | 13 | TRBJ2-1 | few | TRBV24-1
TGTGCCAGCAGCTTGACAGGGCCCACAGATACGCAGTATTTT | CASSLTGPTDTQYF | TRBD1 | 14 | TRBJ2-3 | NA | TRBV7-2
TGTGCCTGGAGTCAGGGGATCTCCTACGAGCAGTACTTC | CAWSQGISYEQYF | NA | 13 | TRBJ2-7 | NA | TRBV30
TGTGCCAGCAGATACGACGACAGTAGCAATCAGCCCCAGCATTTT | CASRYDDSSNQPQHF | NA | 15 | TRBJ1-5 | NA | TRBV5-4
TGTGCCAGCAGCCCATTGGCAGGGAGCTACGAGCAGTACTTC | CASSPLAGSYEQYF | NA | 14 | TRBJ2-7 | NA | TRBV13
TGTGCCAGCAGACTCCGGACTAGCCCAGATACGCAGTATTTT | CASRLRTSPDTQYF | TRBD2 | 14 | TRBJ2-3 | NA | TRBV12-3/TRBV12-4
TGTGCCTGGAGTGTAGGGGGTGGGGGCTACGAGCAGTACTTC | CAWSVGGGGYEQYF | NA | 14 | TRBJ2-7 | NA | TRBV30
TGTGCCACCAGTGCTACCATCGGGGGATCCTACGAGCAGTACTTC | CATSATIGGSYEQYF | NA | 15 | TRBJ2-7 | NA | TRBV24-1
TGTGCCAGCAGCTTCGGGACAGGGGACTCCTACGAGCAGTACTTC | CASSFGTGDSYEQYF | TRBD1 | 15 | TRBJ2-7 | once | TRBV7-9
TGCAGTGCTAGAAGACAGGGGGCGCGGGAGCAGTACTTC | CSARRQGAREQYF | TRBD1 | 13 | TRBJ2-7 | NA | TRBV20-1
TGTGCCAGCAGCCAAGAAGGCATCCAGGCCCCACTAGGCTCTGGGGCCAACGTCCTGACTTTC | CASSQEGIQAPLGSGANVLTF | NA | 21 | TRBJ2-6 | NA | TRBV3-1
TGTGCCAGCAGCGACGAACTAGCGGGAGGGAACACAGATACGCAGTATTTT | CASSDELAGGNTDTQYF | TRBD2 | 17 | TRBJ2-3 | once | TRBV9
TGTGCCAGCAGTTACAGCCAGGAAAACACCGGGGAGCTGTTTTTT | CASSYSQENTGELFF | NA | 15 | TRBJ2-2 | NA | TRBV6-5
TGTGCCAGCAGTAGGGGCTACACCTTC | CASSRGYTF | NA | 9 | TRBJ1-2 | once | TRBV2
TGTGCCAGCAGTCGATTTGGGGAGGGGAGCTCTGGGGCCAACGTCCTGACTTTC | CASSRFGEGSSGANVLTF | TRBD2 | 18 | TRBJ2-6 | NA | TRBV12-3/TRBV12-4